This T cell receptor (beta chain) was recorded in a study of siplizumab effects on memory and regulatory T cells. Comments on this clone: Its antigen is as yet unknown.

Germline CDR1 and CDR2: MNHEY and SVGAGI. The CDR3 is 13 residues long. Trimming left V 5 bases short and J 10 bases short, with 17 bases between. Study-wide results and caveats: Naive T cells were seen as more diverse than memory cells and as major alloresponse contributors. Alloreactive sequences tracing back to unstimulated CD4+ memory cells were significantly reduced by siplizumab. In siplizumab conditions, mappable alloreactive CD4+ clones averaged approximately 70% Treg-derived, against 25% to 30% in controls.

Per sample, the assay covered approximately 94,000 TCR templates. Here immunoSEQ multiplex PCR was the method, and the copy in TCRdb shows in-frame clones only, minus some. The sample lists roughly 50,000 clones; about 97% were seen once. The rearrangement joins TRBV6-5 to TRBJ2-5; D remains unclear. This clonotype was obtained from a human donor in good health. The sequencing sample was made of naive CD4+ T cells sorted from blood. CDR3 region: CASSTDYGGSQYF. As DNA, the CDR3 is TGTGCCAGCAGTACGGATTACGGCGGTAGCCAGTACTTC.